The 17 T cell receptor beta chains listed next were all sequenced from one sample in a study of shared clonotypes between healthy human individuals. TCRdb keeps only in-frame clones here, not all; method: immunoSEQ multiplex PCR. The profile shows under 850,000 clones, roughly 92% of them singletons. As defined, naive CD8 cells were CD45RO-negative and positively selected for CCR7, with terminally differentiated effector memory CD45RA+ cells excluded. Material: naive CD8+ T cells sorted from blood. Receptors originate from a man aged 25 to 40 in good health.

The rearrangement uses TRBV19 and TRBJ2-3, with 11 positions matching TRBD1. The CDR3 sequence is 15 residues long. Trimming cost V 6 bases and J 3 bases; bases outside gene matches: 5. CDR1 and CDR2 from the germline V gene are LNHDA and SQIVND (reference sequence). The CDR3 loop reads CASRTGQGVTDTQYF. The CDR3, as DNA: TGTGCCAGTAGAACGGGACAGGGGGTGACAGATACGCAGTATTTT.

The chain couples TRBV7-9 to TRBJ2-7; 11 nucleotides line up with TRBD2. The length of the CDR3 is 14 residues. Germline V CDR1 and CDR2: SEHNR, FQNEAQ (reference sequence). The J segment lost 4 bases and the V segment lost 10 bases, leaving 9 bases of the junction unmatched. The CDR3 nucleotides read TGTGCCACCGCTTCTAGCGGGAGGAGGTACGAGCAGTACTTC. Its translation: CATASSGRRYEQYF.

The V and J genes are TRBV5-6 and TRBJ2-1, with 8 bases lining up with TRBD2. V lost 5 bases to trimming and J lost 2 bases; unmatched junction nucleotides: 6. The CDR3 is 15 amino acids. CDR1 and CDR2 from the germline V gene are SGHDT and YYEEEE. The CDR3: CASRKREIPYNEQFF. CDR3 DNA: TGTGCCAGCAGGAAGCGGGAGATCCCCTACAATGAGCAGTTCTTC.

The chain couples TRBV4-3 to TRBJ2-2; D is unresolved. V lost 0 bases and J lost 6, with 14 bases in between. Germline lookup yields CDR1 LGHNA and CDR2 YSLEER. This CDR3 comprises 16 residues. CDR3 region: CASSQDLATRAGELFF. The CDR3 nucleotides read TGCGCCAGCAGCCAAGATCTGGCGACCCGCGCCGGGGAGCTGTTTTTT.

Only a few counts were recorded for this clone. CDR3 sequence reads: CASSYKRELGDEQYF. CDR3 nucleotides: TGTGCCAGCAGTTACAAGCGGGAGCTGGGGGACGAGCAGTACTTC. This chain joins TRBV6-6 and TRBJ2-7; 8 bases match TRBD2. Germline trimming cut 2 bases from V and 5 bases from J; bases unmatched to any gene: 8. Per the germline V gene, CDR1 is MNHNY and CDR2 is SVGAGI (reference sequence). The length of the CDR3 is 15 residues.

Here the CDR3 DNA reads TGTGCCAGTATCCCGCTAGCTCCGTGGGGCCAGCCGAACACTGAAGCTTTCTTT. Its protein is CASIPLAPWGQPNTEAFF. This chain connects TRBV19 to TRBJ1-1; D is possibly TRBD1 (5 bases). V was trimmed by 7 bases and J by 1 base, leaving 25 bases between them. In germline, CDR1 is LNHDA, CDR2 SQIVND (reference sequence). This CDR3 region has 18 residues.

This chain uses TRBV21-1 with TRBJ2-1; TRBD2, the table's D call, was not compared with the DNA. TRBV21-1 is a pseudogene locus. CDR3 length: 17 amino acids. This CDR3 is CASSSPIAEISYNEQFF. The CDR3 nucleotides are TGTGCCAGCAGCTCCCCCATAGCGGAGATCTCCTACAATGAGCAGTTCTTC.

This clone was seen only a few times. V gene TRBV9 combines with J gene TRBJ1-1; weak D call: TRBD1 (6 bases). V was clipped by 4 bases and J by 0 bases, with 10 bases between them. CDR1 SGDLS and CDR2 YYNGEE come from the germline V gene. CDR3 length: 14 amino acids. CDR3 sequence (DNA): TGTGCCAGCAGCTTGGGACACTTGAACACTGAAGCTTTCTTT. Its protein is CASSLGHLNTEAFF.

On this clone itself: At one of its ends the junction is not consistent with the germline gene, which may arise from a read error. The rearrangement uses TRBV27 and TRBJ1-4; unclear D gene. CDR3 length equals 15 residues. Germline CDR1 reads MNHEY; CDR2 reads SMNVEV (reference sequence). CDR3 nucleotide sequence: TGTGCCAGCAGTCCCGAACAGCCAACTAATGAAAAACTGCTTTTT. It codes for CASSPEQPTNEKLLF.

This chain uses TRBV5-4 with TRBJ2-5; D possibly corresponds to TRBD2 (5 bases). The germline V gene encodes CDR1 SGHNT and CDR2 YYREEE (reference sequence). This CDR3 has 17 amino acids. Between the trimmed V and J ends, which lost 1 base and 2 bases, there was a span of 18 bases. The CDR3 protein is CASSLMKAATYQETQYF. For the CDR3, the DNA is TGTGCCAGCAGCTTGATGAAAGCGGCCACTTATCAAGAGACCCAGTACTTC.

V usage is TRBV23-1 and J usage is TRBJ2-1, with TRBD2 matching over 7 bases. TRBV23-1 is an open reading frame, and its role is uncertain. The CDR3 contains 16 residues. V dropped 1 base and J dropped 0; count of bases not matched to a gene: 3. CDR3 nucleotides: TGCGCCAGCAGTCAATGCCGCGGGAGCTCCTACAATGAGCAGTTCTTC. Translating it yields CASSQCRGSSYNEQFF.

This chain uses TRBV27 with TRBJ2-2; D is ambiguous. The length of the CDR3 is 15 residues. V lost 2 bases, J lost 2 bases, and 9 bases lay in between. The germline gives CDR1 MNHEY, CDR2 SMNVEV (reference sequence). The DNA of the CDR3 is TGTGCCAGCAGTTTAACTTCCCGTAACACCGGGGAGCTGTTTTTT. Its translation is CASSLTSRNTGELFF.

V and J are TRBV27 and TRBJ2-1; 10 nucleotides match TRBD2. The CDR3 loop spans 16 amino acids. Germline V gene lookup returns CDR1 MNHEY and CDR2 SMNVEV (reference sequence). J lost 5 bases, V lost 2 bases, and 6 bases had no gene match. The CDR3 is CASSLLGLAGDNEQFF. DNA for the CDR3: TGTGCCAGCAGTTTACTAGGGCTAGCGGGGGACAATGAGCAGTTCTTC.

As concerns this clone: Other DNA sequences within the sample encode an identical CDR3. The chain has TRBV7-8 and TRBJ2-5; D is possibly TRBD1 (5 bases). CDR1 is SGHVS, CDR2 FQNEAQ, per germline. V lost 2 bases and J lost 5, with 9 bases in between. This CDR3 is 13 amino acids long. CDR3 sequence: CASSLRGRETQYF. The DNA for the CDR3 is TGTGCCAGCAGCTTAAGGGGTAGGGAGACCCAGTACTTC.

CDR3 amino acids: CASEAQSSYNEQFF. The CDR3 DNA sequence: TGCGCCAGCGAAGCGCAGAGCTCCTACAATGAGCAGTTCTTC. This chain connects TRBV10-2 to TRBJ2-1; no clear D gene. V shed 8 bases and J shed 0 bases, with 11 bases lying between them. This CDR3 is 14 amino acids long. Germline assignment: CDR1 WSHSY and CDR2 SAAADI.

The V call is TRBV30, the J call TRBJ2-3; D might be TRBD1 or TRBD2, each matching 6 bases. This CDR3 is 13 amino acids long. V was shortened by 2 bases and J by 5 bases, with 11 bases between the two germline ends. Germline loops: CDR1 GTSNPN, CDR2 SVGIG (reference sequence). CDR3 sequence reads: CAWSWTAGDTQYF. The CDR3 DNA follows: TGTGCCTGGAGTTGGACAGCGGGAGATACGCAGTATTTT.

This chain joins TRBV4-1 and TRBJ2-2; D remains unclear. Germline V gene sequence: CDR1 MGHRA, CDR2 YSYEKL. This CDR3 comprises 14 residues. Deletions cut 4 bases from V and 1 base from J, with 7 bases between. The CDR3 nucleotides are TGCGCCAGCAGCCCCCGACAGAACACCGGGGAGCTGTTTTTT. Its translation: CASSPRQNTGELFF.